This is a list of T cell receptor beta chains from one sample in a study of blood T cell repertoires in COVID-19. Method: immunoSEQ multiplex PCR; TCRdb's copy keeps in-frame clones and lacks some. Of about 250,000 clones listed, approximately 80% are singletons. The specimen was peripheral blood. The origin of the receptors is a man between 35 and 55 years old with acute or convalescent COVID-19. The CDR3 runs from the conserved cysteine through the conserved F or W. The order of the fields is CDR3 protein, CDR3 DNA, J gene, clone size, D gene, V gene, CDR3 length. The D gene is left open where the match is weak. Clone sizes are given selectively: once, few, many, or a class where the clone is expanded.

CASSFRRESSEQYF | TGTGCCAGCAGCTTCAGGCGGGAGTCAAGCGAGCAGTACTTC | TRBJ2-7 | few | TRBD2 | TRBV7-8 | 14
CASSLGAGGPNEQFF | TGCGCCAGCAGCTTGGGTGCGGGAGGGCCCAATGAGCAGTTCTTC | TRBJ2-1 | few | TRBD2 | TRBV5-1 | 15
CASSQAVQGRNTIYF | TGCGCCAGCAGCCAGGCCGTTCAGGGTCGGAACACCATATATTTT | TRBJ1-3 | - | - | TRBV4-1 | 15
CASSTTGTGVRSTDNSPLHF | TGTGCCAGCAGTACCACCGGGACAGGGGTCCGATCGACTGACAATTCACCCCTCCACTTT | TRBJ1-6 | - | TRBD1 | TRBV6-2/TRBV6-3 | 20
CASSFKGGPSLETQYF | TGTGCCAGCAGCTTTAAAGGAGGGCCGAGTCTTGAGACCCAGTACTTC | TRBJ2-5 | - | - | TRBV7-2 | 16
CASSQERLGRGQPQHF | TGTGCCAGCAGCCAAGAACGGTTGGGGAGGGGACAGCCCCAGCATTTT | TRBJ1-5 | few | - | TRBV3-1/TRBV3-2 | 16
CASSRWTAATNEKLFF | TGTGCCAGCAGCCGGTGGACAGCTGCAACTAATGAAAAACTGTTTTTT | TRBJ1-4 | - | - | TRBV7-2 | 16
CASSLGRLEDTQYF | TGTGCCAGCAGCTTAGGAAGACTCGAAGATACGCAGTATTTT | TRBJ2-3 | few | - | TRBV7-9 | 14
CAWTPPGWLPYEQYF | TGTGCCTGGACCCCCCCCGGGTGGCTCCCCTACGAGCAGTACTTC | TRBJ2-7 | - | - | TRBV30 | 15
CASSQNRAMNTEAFF | TGTGCCAGCAGTCAAAACAGGGCAATGAACACTGAAGCTTTCTTT | TRBJ1-1 | - | - | TRBV27 | 15
CASSSGGIADTQYF | TGTGCCAGCAGTAGCGGGGGGATAGCAGATACGCAGTATTTT | TRBJ2-3 | - | TRBD2 | TRBV2 | 14
CASSQDLPAGSPSSYNSPLHF | TGTGCCAGCAGCCAAGATCTTCCGGCAGGTTCCCCGAGCTCCTATAATTCACCCCTCCACTTT | TRBJ1-6 | - | - | TRBV4-2 | 21
CASSPQRGSAFF | TGTGCCAGCAGCCCCCAGCGGGGTTCAGCTTTCTTT | TRBJ1-1 | - | - | TRBV14 | 12
CASSPEADLYEQYF | TGTGCCAGCAGCCCCGAAGCGGATCTGTACGAGCAGTACTTC | TRBJ2-7 | few | - | TRBV9 | 14
CASSEAGGIGNQPQHF | TGTGCCAGCAGTGAAGCAGGGGGCATCGGCAATCAGCCCCAGCATTTT | TRBJ1-5 | few | TRBD1 | TRBV2 | 16
CAIRVDRVTDTQYF | TGTGCCATCAGGGTAGACAGGGTAACGGATACGCAGTATTTT | TRBJ2-3 | - | TRBD1 | TRBV10-3 | 14
CASSLVGGNTEAFF | TGTGCCAGCAGCCTGGTCGGGGGGAACACTGAAGCTTTCTTT | TRBJ1-1 | - | - | TRBV6-2/TRBV6-3 | 14
CSVEDPRDTTKGTQYF | TGCAGCGTTGAAGATCCCAGGGACACAACCAAGGGGACCCAGTACTTC | TRBJ2-5 | - | - | TRBV29-1 | 16
CASSQDFGVMSYEQYF | TGCGCCAGCAGCCAAGATTTCGGGGTAATGTCCTACGAGCAGTACTTC | TRBJ2-7 | - | - | TRBV4-3 | 16
CASSLSGRGSSSGNTIYF | TGTGCCAGCAGCTTATCGGGTAGAGGCAGCAGCTCTGGAAACACCATATATTTT | TRBJ1-3 | - | - | TRBV7-3 | 18
CASSVAAGGAGTDTQYF | TGTGCCAGTAGTGTAGCAGCAGGGGGCGCAGGGACAGATACGCAGTATTTT | TRBJ2-3 | once | TRBD1 | TRBV19 | 17
CASSLVWGQLTEAFF | TGTGCCAGCAGCCTTGTTTGGGGGCAGCTCACTGAAGCTTTCTTT | TRBJ1-1 | - | - | TRBV7-9 | 15
CASSLGGQPQHF | TGTGCCAGCAGTCTCGGGGGTCAGCCCCAGCATTTT | TRBJ1-5 | - | - | TRBV12-3/TRBV12-4 | 12
CASSTGQGALTEAFF | TGCGCCAGCAGCACGGGACAGGGGGCGTTGACTGAAGCTTTCTTT | TRBJ1-1 | - | TRBD1 | TRBV5-1 | 15
CASSFSGTSGASYEQYF | TGTGCCAGCAGCTTCTCCGGGACTAGCGGGGCCTCCTACGAGCAGTACTTC | TRBJ2-7 | - | TRBD2 | TRBV7-6 | 17
CASSELTGGPDTQYF | TGTGCCAGCAGTGAGTTGACGGGAGGACCAGATACGCAGTATTTT | TRBJ2-3 | - | TRBD2 | TRBV2 | 15
CASSSGATNYGYTF | TGCGCCAGCAGCTCCGGAGCTACTAACTATGGCTACACCTTC | TRBJ1-2 | once | - | TRBV5-1 | 14
CASSLESPDRQFF | TGTGCCAGCAGCTTAGAGAGCCCCGATAGGCAGTTCTTC | TRBJ2-1 | - | - | TRBV7-9 | 13
CATRASGGTQEQYF | TGTGCCACCAGGGCTAGCGGGGGGACCCAGGAGCAGTACTTC | TRBJ2-7 | - | TRBD2 | TRBV15 | 14
CASSLGGLPGLNSPLHF | TGTGCCAGCAGCTTAGGGGGCCTTCCGGGACTAAATTCACCCCTCCACTTT | TRBJ1-6 | many | - | TRBV7-2 | 17
CASSPLQGSGTEAFF | TGTGCCAGCAGCCCCTTACAGGGTTCTGGGACTGAAGCTTTCTTT | TRBJ1-1 | - | - | TRBV7-6 | 15
CASSLVSQVYNEQFF | TGCGCCAGCAGCTTGGTGTCGCAGGTTTACAATGAGCAGTTCTTC | TRBJ2-1 | - | - | TRBV5-1 | 15
CASSLEGALAYEQYF | TGTGCCAGCAGCTTAGAGGGGGCTCTCGCCTACGAGCAGTACTTC | TRBJ2-7 | - | TRBD1 | TRBV7-6 | 15
CASSFGGQGRNQPQHF | TGTGCCAGCAGTTTTGGCGGACAGGGACGAAATCAGCCCCAGCATTTT | TRBJ1-5 | - | TRBD1 | TRBV28 | 16
CASSLARSQSGYTF | TGTGCCAGCAGCTTAGCACGGTCTCAATCGGGCTACACCTTC | TRBJ1-2 | - | - | TRBV7-2 | 14
CASSLEGSRETEAFF | TGTGCCAGCAGCTTAGAGGGTAGCCGGGAGACTGAAGCTTTCTTT | TRBJ1-1 | - | - | TRBV7-2 | 15
CASSIGSSYNEQFF | TGTGCCAGTAGTATAGGGAGCTCCTACAATGAGCAGTTCTTC | TRBJ2-1 | once | - | TRBV19 | 14
CAWSVFDGPITPIAIRPINEQFF | TGTGCCTGGAGTGTTTTTGACGGGCCCATCACACCGATAGCGATCCGTCCGATAAATGAGCAGTTCTTC | TRBJ2-1 | - | - | TRBV30 | 23
CASSLYSGRGGNEQFF | TGTGCCAGCAGCTTATACAGCGGGAGAGGCGGGAATGAGCAGTTCTTC | TRBJ2-1 | - | TRBD2 | TRBV7-2 | 16
CATSRDQAGGADTQYF | TGTGCCACCAGCAGAGATCAAGCGGGAGGGGCAGATACGCAGTATTTT | TRBJ2-3 | - | TRBD2 | TRBV15 | 16
CASSWSGSMNTEAFF | TGTGCCAGTAGTTGGTCCGGGTCGATGAACACTGAAGCTTTCTTT | TRBJ1-1 | - | - | TRBV19 | 15